One T cell receptor beta chain is described in this entry. In the study's own analysis: Amplification from reference gene primers served as the basis for estimated nucleated cell counts. Method: immunoSEQ multiplex PCR; TCRdb's copy keeps in-frame clones and lacks some. The V and J calls and clone size come from that table; D and trimming were worked out from the DNA. The table lists about half a million clones, approximately 83% of them singletons. This sample stems from a study of blood T cell repertoires in COVID-19. Turning to the study itself: The origin of the acute and convalescent COVID-19 samples was the United States, Italy and Spain.

Germline CDR1 is LNHDA and CDR2 is SQIVND (reference sequence). The V and J ends lost 3 bases and 5 bases respectively, with 11 bases between them. The CDR3 is 14 amino acids. The specimen was peripheral blood. This chain connects TRBV19 to TRBJ2-1, with TRBD1 as a possible D gene (6 bases). The receptor comes from a human donor in a cohort sampled during active COVID-19. This CDR3 is CASSIRGPDNEQFF. The CDR3 bases are TGTGCCAGTAGTATCAGGGGCCCTGACAATGAGCAGTTCTTC.